This T cell receptor beta chain comes out of a study of identical twins. This clonotype was detected many times. MiXCR was run by TCRdb on the 5' RACE reads, yielding one entry per CDR3 protein. The table lists approximately 300,000 distinct CDR3 sequences, over 8.5% of them singletons. Germline CDR1 ENHRY, CDR2 SYGVKD. Trimming took 3 bases from V and 7 from J, leaving 13 bases between them. The CDR3 is 14 residues long. This sample also appeared in a second study, on yellow fever vaccine responses in identical twins.

Sequencing used CD8+ T cells sorted from blood. The sequence was obtained from a woman between 18 and 30 years old in good health. The chain recombines TRBV10-3 with TRBJ2-1; weak D call: TRBD2 (6 bases). The DNA of the CDR3 is TGTGCCATCAGTGACGTACTACGGGAGAATGAGCAGTTCTTC. As protein: CAISDVLRENEQFF.